Shown below are 21 T cell receptor beta chains from a single sample sequenced in a study of blood T cell repertoires in COVID-19. Assay used: immunoSEQ multiplex PCR; TCRdb lists only in-frame clones, some missing. Of a few hundred thousand clones in the sample, approximately 85% were seen once. The sample was PBMCs or T cells enriched from blood (not recorded which). The source of these receptors is a woman aged 30 to 39 who had recovered from COVID-19.

The V and J genes are TRBV19 and TRBJ1-1; D not certain. CDR3 length: 11 amino acids. Germline CDR1 is LNHDA and CDR2 is SQIVND (reference sequence). The V end lost 4 bases, the J end lost 5 bases, and 5 bases lay between the germline ends. As DNA, the CDR3 is TGTGCCAGTAGTACCCTTACTGAAGCTTTCTTT. This translates into CASSTLTEAFF.

This chain joins TRBV11-2 and TRBJ2-1; 9 positions agree with TRBD2. The V and J ends lost 1 base and 5 bases, in that order; junction bases with no gene match: 6. Germline CDR1 and CDR2: SGHAT and FQNNGV. The CDR3 is made up of 16 amino acids. DNA for the CDR3: TGTGCCAGCAGCTTAGGAGCGGGAGGTCTTGACAATGAGCAGTTCTTC. Translation: CASSLGAGGLDNEQFF.

J is TRBJ1-2 and V is TRBV18; 7 bases are shared with TRBD1. The germline CDR1 and CDR2 sequences are KGHSH and LQKENI. V dropped 1 base and J dropped 8; count of bases not matched to a gene: 4. The CDR3 has 13 amino acids. The CDR3 sequence is CASSPQGAEGYTF. The CDR3 DNA reads as TGTGCCAGCTCACCACAGGGGGCTGAAGGCTACACCTTC. The complete variable domain, with remaining parts taken from reference TRBV18 and TRBJ1-2, reads NAGVMQNPRHLVRRRGQEARLRCSPMKGHSHVYWYRQLPEEGLKFMVYLQKENIIDESGMPKERFSAEFPKEGPSILRIQQVVRGDSAAYFCASSPQGAEGYTFGSGTRLTVV.

This chain joins TRBV19 and TRBJ2-1; D might be TRBD1 (6 bases). Germline V gives CDR1 LNHDA, CDR2 SQIVND (reference sequence). The CDR3 consists of 13 residues. V lost 8 bases to trimming and J lost 9 bases, with 17 bases between them. CDR3 DNA sequence: TGTGCCAGTGGGATGAACAGGGTAGGTGAGCAGTTCTTC. Translation gives CASGMNRVGEQFF.

The chain couples TRBV4-1 to TRBJ2-1; 7 positions agree with TRBD2. J was trimmed by 4 bases and V by 4 bases; bases with no gene match: 10. Per germline, CDR1 MGHRA and CDR2 YSYEKL. This CDR3 contains 16 residues. DNA for the CDR3: TGCGCCAGCAGCCCCGAGCGGGGAGACTTATACAATGAGCAGTTCTTC. Protein sequence: CASSPERGDLYNEQFF.

In this sample, this clone turned up a few times. The V gene is TRBV29-1, the J gene TRBJ1-5; 11 nucleotides line up with TRBD1. Germline-derived CDR1 and CDR2 are SQVTM and ANQGSEA. The length of the CDR3 is 13 residues. Trimming cost V 7 bases and J 4 bases; bases outside gene matches: 3. Here the CDR3 DNA reads TGCAGCGCTGGACAGGGGGCGAATCAGCCCCAGCATTTT. It encodes CSAGQGANQPQHF.

As DNA, the CDR3 is TGTGCCATCAGTGGGACGGGACAGGAGAACACTGAAGCTTTCTTT. It translates to CAISGTGQENTEAFF. The rearrangement uses TRBV10-3 and TRBJ1-1, with 8 bases matching TRBD1. CDR3 length: 15 amino acids. Germline V gene sequence: CDR1 ENHRY, CDR2 SYGVKD. The junction had 5 bases not matched to a gene; V was cut back by 4 bases and J by 1 base.

The V gene is TRBV7-8, the J gene TRBJ1-5; 11 bases line up with TRBD1. V was pared by 5 bases and J by 7 bases, with 7 bases of the junction left unmatched. CDR1 and CDR2 from the germline V gene are SGHVS and FQNEAQ. This CDR3 has 15 amino acids. The CDR3 sequence: CASSPEGQGGQPQHF. The CDR3 DNA is TGTGCCAGCAGCCCCGAGGGACAGGGGGGGCAGCCCCAGCATTTT. Variable domain in full (rest from reference TRBV7-8 and TRBJ1-5): GAGVSQSPRYKVAKRGQDVALRCDPISGHVSLFWYQQALGQGPEFLTYFQNEAQLDKSGLPSDRFFAERPEGSVSTLKIQRTQQEDSAVYLCASSPEGQGGQPQHFGDGTRLSIL.

The rearrangement links TRBV7-9 to TRBJ2-3; 7 nucleotides agree with TRBD1. CDR1 is SEHNR and CDR2 is FQNEAQ in the germline V gene (reference sequence). The CDR3 sequence is 17 residues long. The V gene end was trimmed by 5 bases and the J gene end by 0 bases; junction bases not matched to a gene: 11. Here the CDR3 reads CASSPTTGTASTDTQYF. DNA of the CDR3: TGTGCCAGCAGCCCTACCACGGGGACAGCTAGCACAGATACGCAGTATTTT.

V is TRBV7-9 and J is TRBJ1-2; TRBD1 aligns across 7 bases. Per germline, CDR1 SEHNR and CDR2 FQNEAQ (reference sequence). V shed 4 bases and J 6 bases; nucleotides not matched to a gene: 5. The CDR3 contains 13 residues. CDR3 sequence reads: CASSSRQGDGYTF. Here the CDR3 DNA reads TGTGCCAGCAGCTCCAGGCAGGGGGATGGCTACACCTTC.

The chain employs TRBV5-5 and TRBJ1-5; no clear D. Germline V gives CDR1 SGHKS, CDR2 YYEKEE (reference sequence). This CDR3 is 14 amino acids long. The V gene lost 3 bases and the J gene lost 3 bases, with 10 bases spanning the gap. The CDR3 nucleotides read TGTGCCAGCAGCTCCCGAGCACTCAATCAGCCCCAGCATTTT. As protein: CASSSRALNQPQHF.

J is TRBJ1-1 and V is TRBV25-1; D not resolved. The CDR3 extends over 13 amino acids. CDR1 and CDR2 (germline): MGHDK, SYGVNS. V was cut by 2 bases and J by 5 bases, with 9 bases left in between. CDR3 in amino acids: CASSEMGRTEAFF. CDR3 in DNA: TGTGCCAGCAGTGAAATGGGGAGGACTGAAGCTTTCTTT. Drawing the rest from reference TRBV25-1 and TRBJ1-1, the complete variable domain is EADIYQTPRYLVIGTGKKITLECSQTMGHDKMYWYQQDPGMELHLIHYSYGVNSTEKGDLSSESTVSRIRTEHFPLTLESARPSHTSQYLCASSEMGRTEAFFGQGTRLTVV.

For the CDR3, the DNA is TGTGCCAGCAGTTCGAAGAGCTCCTATAATTCACCCCTCCACTTT. Amino acids: CASSSKSSYNSPLHF. The genes are TRBV14 and TRBJ1-6; D uncertain. In germline, CDR1 is SGHDN, CDR2 FVKESK. The CDR3 sequence is 15 residues long. The germline V and J ends were trimmed by 6 bases and 0 bases, with 9 bases remaining between them. Based on the CDR3 plus reference TRBV14 and TRBJ1-6, the full variable domain is EAGVTQFPSHSVIEKGQTVTLRCDPISGHDNLYWYRRVMGKEIKFLLHFVKESKQDESGMPNNRFLAERTGGTYSTLKVQPAELEDSGVYFCASSSKSSYNSPLHFGNGTRLTVT.

The chain uses TRBV3-1 (or the pseudogene TRBV3-2) and TRBJ1-4; TRBD1 agrees at 10 bases. CDR1 is LGHDT, CDR2 YNNKEL, per germline (reference sequence). The CDR3 loop spans 16 amino acids. J lost 7 bases, V lost 4 bases, and 9 bases had no gene match. The CDR3 sequence is CASSPIGTGVVEKLFF. Here the CDR3 DNA reads TGTGCCAGCAGCCCTATCGGGACAGGGGTTGTTGAAAAACTGTTTTTT.

This clone has a single count. The rearrangement uses TRBV5-1 and TRBJ2-3, with D perhaps TRBD2 (6 bases). Germline-derived CDR1 and CDR2 are SGHRS and YFSETQ. The CDR3 consists of 15 residues. V gave up 4 bases and J gave up 4 bases, with 16 bases separating them. The CDR3 region has the DNA TGCGCCAGCAGCCGGGGGAGTGCTATACCAGATACGCAGTATTTT. It codes for CASSRGSAIPDTQYF.

The chain uses TRBV30 and TRBJ2-3; perhaps TRBD2 as D (6 bases). The V end lost 2 bases, the J end lost 5 bases, and 8 bases lay between the germline ends. Germline V gene data show CDR1 as GTSNPN and CDR2 as SVGIG (reference sequence). The CDR3 is 12 residues long. CDR3 DNA: TGTGCCTGGAGTACGGGGGTAGATACGCAGTATTTT. It encodes CAWSTGVDTQYF.

The chain recombines TRBV9 with TRBJ2-7, with TRBD2 matching 9 bases. The ends lost 0 bases at V and 7 bases at J; junction bases unmatched: 17. There are 18 residues in the CDR3. The germline V gene encodes CDR1 SGDLS and CDR2 YYNGEE. DNA of the CDR3: TGTGCCAGCAGCGTAGACCCCAATGGGGGCGGGAGGGCCGGGGAGCAGTACTTC. The encoded protein is CASSVDPNGGGRAGEQYF.

The rearrangement joins TRBV19 to TRBJ2-7; 11 bases line up with TRBD1. Trimming at V came to 3 bases and at J to 5 bases, leaving 6 bases not matched to a gene. CDR3 length equals 15 residues. The germline CDR1 and CDR2 sequences are LNHDA and SQIVND (reference sequence). The CDR3 DNA follows: TGTGCCAGTAGTATTCGGGACAGGGGGTTGGACGAGCAGTACTTC. This translates into CASSIRDRGLDEQYF. Filled out from reference TRBV19 and TRBJ2-7, the complete variable domain reads DGGITQSPKYLFRKEGQNVTLSCEQNLNHDAMYWYRQDPGQGLRLIYYSQIVNDFQKGDIAEGYSVSREKKESFPLTVTSAQKNPTAFYLCASSIRDRGLDEQYFGPGTRLTVT.

The chain's CDR3 is CASSEMGGAGNTIYF. CDR3 DNA sequence: TGCGCCAGCAGTGAGATGGGGGGGGCTGGAAACACCATATATTTT. The genes are TRBV10-2 and TRBJ1-3, with D tentatively TRBD1 (5 bases). CDR3 size: 15 residues. V was trimmed by 2 bases and J by 2 bases, leaving 10 bases between them. Germline CDR1 reads WSHSY; CDR2 reads SAAADI.

The chain joins TRBV3-1 (or the pseudogene TRBV3-2) to TRBJ2-7, with D unclear. V dropped 3 bases and J dropped 9 bases, with 18 bases sitting between them. This CDR3 is built from 14 residues. The germline CDR1 and CDR2 sequences are LGHDT and YNNKEL (reference sequence). The CDR3 here is CASSQSRAAARQYF. In DNA, the CDR3 is TGTGCCAGCAGCCAGTCACGCGCCGCAGCTAGGCAGTACTTC.

This chain connects TRBV15 to TRBJ2-5; D gene unclear. The V and J ends lost 1 base and 5 bases respectively, with 11 bases between them. Germline loops: CDR1 LNHNV, CDR2 YYDKDF (reference sequence). This CDR3 has 14 amino acids. The CDR3 region has the DNA TGTGCCACCAGCAGAGCTACCCACGATGAGACCCAGTACTTC. Its protein product is CATSRATHDETQYF. Full variable domain (remainder filled in from reference TRBV15 and TRBJ2-5): DAMVIQNPRYQVTQFGKPVTLSCSQTLNHNVMYWYQQKSSQAPKLLFHYYDKDFNNEADTPDNFQSRRPNTSFCFLDIRSPGLGDTAMYLCATSRATHDETQYFGPGTRLLVL.